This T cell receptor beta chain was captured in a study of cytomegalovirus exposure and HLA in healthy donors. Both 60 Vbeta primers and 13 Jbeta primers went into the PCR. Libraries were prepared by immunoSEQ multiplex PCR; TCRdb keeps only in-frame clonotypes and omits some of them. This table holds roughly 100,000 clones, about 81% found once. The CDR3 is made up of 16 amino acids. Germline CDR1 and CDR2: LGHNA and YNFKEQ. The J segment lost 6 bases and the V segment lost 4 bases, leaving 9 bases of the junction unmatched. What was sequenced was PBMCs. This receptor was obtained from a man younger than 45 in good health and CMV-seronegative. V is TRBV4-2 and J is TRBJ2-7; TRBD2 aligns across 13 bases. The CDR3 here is CASSPRLAGGSGEQYF. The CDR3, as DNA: TGTGCCAGCAGCCCCCGACTAGCGGGAGGCTCCGGCGAGCAGTACTTC.